Included here is one T cell receptor (beta chain) sequence, with context. The data are from a study of blood T cell repertoires in COVID-19. The overall study: COVID-19 samples from acute and convalescent phases originated in the United States, Italy and Spain.

Trimming left V 0 bases short and J 10 bases short, with 13 bases between. Germline CDR1 reads MGHRA; CDR2 reads YSYEKL. The CDR3 runs 14 residues. In the authors' methods: It was from reference gene primer amplification that nucleated cell counts were estimated. Using immunoSEQ multiplex PCR, the repertoire was profiled, and TCRdb retains in-frame clones only, with some absent. The DNA gave D and trimming, while V, J and clone size come from that table. The table has tens of thousands of clones, 89% seen once. The genes are TRBV4-1 and TRBJ1-5; possibly TRBD1 for D (5 bases). Sample: peripheral blood. This TCR was sampled from a man aged 60-69 years with active COVID-19. CDR3 nucleotides: TGCGCCAGCAGCCAAGAGCTCAGGGTCGGACCCCAGCATTTT. Protein: CASSQELRVGPQHF.